A selection of T cell receptor beta chains follows, all from one sample in a study of cytomegalovirus exposure and HLA in healthy donors. Using immunoSEQ multiplex PCR, the repertoire was profiled, and TCRdb retains in-frame clones only, with some absent. The sample lists roughly 52,000 clones, around nine tenths seen once, with 3% in the top ten. The sample taken for sequencing was PBMCs. These receptors were taken from a young man in good health and CMV-seronegative. Each CDR3 is given with its conserved first and last residue. A D gene is named only where the DNA matches it firmly. Not every row has a clone size; where given, it reads once, few, many or a size class.

j_call,clone_size,v_call,d_call,cdr3_aa,cdr3_nt
TRBJ2-7,.,TRBV28,.,CASSLVSWTETEVNSYEQYF,TGTGCCAGCAGTTTAGTATCGTGGACGGAGACGGAGGTTAACTCCTACGAGCAGTACTTC
TRBJ2-5,.,TRBV5-4,TRBD2,CASSLPAGQETQYF,TGTGCCAGCAGCTTACCAGCGGGGCAAGAGACCCAGTACTTC
TRBJ2-3,once,TRBV5-4,.,CASSFGRGSLARTDTQYF,TGTGCCAGCAGCTTTGGTAGAGGGAGTCTAGCCCGCACAGATACGCAGTATTTT
TRBJ2-7,.,TRBV2,.,CASSGGDRHYEQYF,TGTGCCAGCAGTGGCGGGGACAGACACTACGAGCAGTACTTC
TRBJ2-1,.,TRBV4-1,TRBD2,CASSQGGNEQFF,TGCGCCAGCAGCCAGGGGGGGAATGAGCAGTTCTTC
TRBJ1-2,.,TRBV4-2,.,CASSQVGSGGGYTF,TGTGCCAGCAGCCAAGTAGGCTCGGGGGGAGGCTACACCTTC
TRBJ1-4,.,TRBV10-1,TRBD1,CASSGTGKTNEKLFF,TGCGCCAGCAGTGGGACAGGGAAAACTAATGAAAAACTGTTTTTT
TRBJ2-1,.,TRBV27,.,CASSLVLASYNEQFF,TGTGCCAGCAGTTTGGTCCTAGCGAGCTACAATGAGCAGTTCTTC
TRBJ2-2,.,TRBV19,TRBD1,CASSIGDRVPGELFF,TGTGCCAGTAGTATTGGGGACAGGGTGCCCGGGGAGCTGTTTTTT
TRBJ2-1,.,TRBV5-1,TRBD2,CASSGGLGSSYNEQFF,TGCGCCAGCAGCGGGGGACTAGGGAGCTCCTACAATGAGCAGTTCTTC
TRBJ2-2,.,TRBV2,TRBD1,CASRGQGNTGELFF,TGTGCCAGCCGGGGACAGGGAAACACCGGGGAGCTGTTTTTT
TRBJ2-1,.,TRBV19,TRBD1,CASSIPGQVTNEQFF,TGTGCCAGTAGTATCCCGGGACAGGTGACGAATGAGCAGTTCTTC
TRBJ1-1,.,TRBV5-5,.,CASRYMNTEAFF,TGTGCCAGCAGATACATGAACACTGAAGCTTTCTTT
TRBJ2-2,.,TRBV27,.,CASSLNTGNTGELFF,TGTGCCAGCAGTTTGAACACAGGGAACACCGGGGAGCTGTTTTTT